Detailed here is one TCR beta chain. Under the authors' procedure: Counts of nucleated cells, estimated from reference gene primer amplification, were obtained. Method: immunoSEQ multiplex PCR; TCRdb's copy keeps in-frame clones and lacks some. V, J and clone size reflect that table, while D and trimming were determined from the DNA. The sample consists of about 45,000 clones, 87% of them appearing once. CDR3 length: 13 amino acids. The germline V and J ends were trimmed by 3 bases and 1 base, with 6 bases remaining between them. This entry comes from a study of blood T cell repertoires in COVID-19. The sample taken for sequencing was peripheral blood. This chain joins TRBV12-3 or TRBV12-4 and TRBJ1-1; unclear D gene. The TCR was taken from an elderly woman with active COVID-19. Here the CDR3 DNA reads TGTGCCAGCAGTTTGAGAGGGAACACTGAAGCTTTCTTT. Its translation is CASSLRGNTEAFF.